The 5 T cell receptor beta chains reported below all come from one sample, sequenced in a study of regulatory T cells in long-lasting Graves disease. Time point in this sample: persistent/refractory GD, antithyroid drugs over 5 years with positive TRAb. Extracted PBMC RNA gave rise to the TCR library. Investigators prepared the TCR beta libraries by applying iRepertoire HTBI primers and Arm-PCR of CDR3 regions. TCRdb reprocessed the multiplex PCR reads via MiXCR and lists one record per CDR3 protein. The table lists around 460,000 distinct CDR3 sequences, around a fifth of them singletons. Sample: peripheral blood mononuclear cells (PBMCs), taken when the disease was refractory, from a patient treated with antithyroid drugs. The receptor set was obtained from a female donor with Graves disease.

The V and J genes are TRBV3-1 and TRBJ2-7; D perhaps matches TRBD1 (5 bases). Germline lookup yields CDR1 LGHDT and CDR2 YNNKEL (reference sequence). V dropped 6 bases and J dropped 4 bases, with 10 bases sitting between them. The CDR3 extends over 12 amino acids. CDR3: CASRTTGYEQYF. CDR3 DNA: TGTGCCAGCAGAACCACAGGATACGAGCAGTACTTC.

V is TRBV7-2 and J is TRBJ2-7; no firm D call. V was pared by 5 bases and J by 7 bases, with 15 bases between. CDR3 length: 13 amino acids. Looked up from germline, CDR1 is SGHTA and CDR2 is FQGNSA. CDR3 in amino acids: CASSLLSHWEQYF. The CDR3 DNA sequence: TGTGCCAGCAGCCTACTGAGTCATTGGGAGCAGTACTTC.

Only a few counts were recorded for this clonotype. The gene calls are TRBV28 and TRBJ2-7, with 7 bases fitting TRBD1. The CDR3 is made up of 14 amino acids. Trimming took 5 bases from V and 3 from J; bases not matched to a gene: 7. In germline, CDR1 is MDHEN, CDR2 SYDVKM. The DNA for the CDR3 is TGTGCCAGCAGTGTCCGGGACAGAGACTACGAGCAGTACTTC. Residues: CASSVRDRDYEQYF.

This clonotype was seen repeatedly, ten times or more. This chain connects TRBV11-2 to TRBJ1-4; maybe TRBD1 (6 bases). Germline assignment: CDR1 SGHAT and CDR2 FQNNGV. Trimming pared 3 bases from V and 13 bases from J, leaving 18 bases between. The length of the CDR3 is 14 residues. In DNA, the CDR3 is TGTGCCAGCAGCTTGGGGCAGGGGCTGGGGGGACTGTTTTTT. Protein product: CASSLGQGLGGLFF.

The chain is built from TRBV19 and TRBJ1-2; D remains unclear. CDR1 is LNHDA and CDR2 is SQIVND in the germline V gene (reference sequence). V lost 3 bases, J lost 8 bases, and 16 bases lay in between. This CDR3 has 14 amino acids. CDR3 nucleotides: TGTGCCAGTAGTATTCCCGGAAGCTTCTTAGGCTACACCTTC. This sequence encodes CASSIPGSFLGYTF.